The clone carrying this TCR beta chain was picked up a small number of times. The CDR3 totals 14 residues. Germline trimming cut 4 bases from V and 5 bases from J; bases unmatched to any gene: 6. Germline V gene lookup returns CDR1 SGHAT and CDR2 FQNNGV. The sample belongs to a study of T cells after yellow fever vaccination. TCRdb recomputed calls from the 5' RACE reads with MiXCR, one row per CDR3 protein. Of some 500,000 distinct CDR3 sequences in the sample, about 13% were seen once. The genes are TRBV11-2 and TRBJ2-7; TRBD1 matches 9 bases. The sequences come from PBMCs, collected on the day of the yellow fever booster vaccination. The clonotype originates from a man between 25 and 39 years old who received the YFV17D yellow fever vaccine. The CDR3 nucleotides are TGTGCCAGCAGCTCAAACAGGGGGCGCCACGAGCAGTACTTC. Translating gives CASSSNRGRHEQYF.